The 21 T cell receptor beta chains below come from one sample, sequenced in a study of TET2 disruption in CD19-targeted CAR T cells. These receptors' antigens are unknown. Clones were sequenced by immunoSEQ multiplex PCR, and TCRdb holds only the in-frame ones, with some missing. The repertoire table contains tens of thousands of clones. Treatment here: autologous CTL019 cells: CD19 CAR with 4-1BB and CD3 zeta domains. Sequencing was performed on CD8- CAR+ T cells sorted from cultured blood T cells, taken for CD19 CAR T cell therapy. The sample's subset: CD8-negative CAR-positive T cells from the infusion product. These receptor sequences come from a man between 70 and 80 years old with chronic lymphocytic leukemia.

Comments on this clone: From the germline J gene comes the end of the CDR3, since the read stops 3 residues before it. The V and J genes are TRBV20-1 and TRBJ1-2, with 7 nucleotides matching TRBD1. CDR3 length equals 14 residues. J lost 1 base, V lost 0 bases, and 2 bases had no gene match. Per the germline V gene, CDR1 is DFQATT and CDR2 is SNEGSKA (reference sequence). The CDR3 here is CSARDYRGNYGYTF. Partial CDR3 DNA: TGCAGTGCTAGAGATTACAGGGGTAACTATGGC.

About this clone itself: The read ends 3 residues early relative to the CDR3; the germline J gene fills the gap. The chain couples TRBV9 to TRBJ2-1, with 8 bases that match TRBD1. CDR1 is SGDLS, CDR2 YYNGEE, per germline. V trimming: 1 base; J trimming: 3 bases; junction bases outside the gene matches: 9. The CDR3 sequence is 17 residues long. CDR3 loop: CASSVTEQGANYNEQFF. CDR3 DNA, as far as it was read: TGTGCCAGCAGCGTAACGGAGCAGGGGGCTAACTACAATGAG.

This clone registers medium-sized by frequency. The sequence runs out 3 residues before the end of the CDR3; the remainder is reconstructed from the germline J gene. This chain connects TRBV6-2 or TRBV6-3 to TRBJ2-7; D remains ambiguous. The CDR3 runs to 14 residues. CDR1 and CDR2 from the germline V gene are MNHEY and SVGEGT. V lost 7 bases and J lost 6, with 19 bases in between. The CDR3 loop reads CASIRSRGRGEQYF. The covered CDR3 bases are TGTGCCAGCATTCGTTCTAGAGGTCGTGGCGAG.

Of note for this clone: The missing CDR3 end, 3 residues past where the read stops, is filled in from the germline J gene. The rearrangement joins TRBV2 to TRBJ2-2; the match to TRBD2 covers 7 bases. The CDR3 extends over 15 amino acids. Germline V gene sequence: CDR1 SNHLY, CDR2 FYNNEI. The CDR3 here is CASSGLGGVGEKLFF. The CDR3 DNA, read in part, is TGTGCCAGCAGTGGCCTTGGGGGGGTTGGGGAAAAG.

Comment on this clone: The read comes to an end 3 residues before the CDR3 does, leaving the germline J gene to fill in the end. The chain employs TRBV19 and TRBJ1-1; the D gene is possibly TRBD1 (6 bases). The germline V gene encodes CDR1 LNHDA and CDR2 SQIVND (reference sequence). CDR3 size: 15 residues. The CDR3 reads CASSMDRASTDTAFF. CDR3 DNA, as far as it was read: TGTGCCAGTAGTATGGACAGAGCTAGCACAGATACG.

The CDR3 bases that were read are TGTGCCAGCAGCCACGGGACAGGGTTCCTATCACCC. It is translated as CASSHGTGFLSP. The full CDR3 protein reads CASSHGTGFLSPLHF. This chain connects TRBV11-3 to TRBJ1-6; 9 bases line up with TRBD1. The CDR3 goes on 3 residues after the read ends, and that part is filled in from the germline J gene. The CDR3 runs to 15 residues. The trim removed 5 bases at V and 10 bases at J, leaving 9 bases unmatched. Germline V gives CDR1 SGHNT, CDR2 YENEEA.

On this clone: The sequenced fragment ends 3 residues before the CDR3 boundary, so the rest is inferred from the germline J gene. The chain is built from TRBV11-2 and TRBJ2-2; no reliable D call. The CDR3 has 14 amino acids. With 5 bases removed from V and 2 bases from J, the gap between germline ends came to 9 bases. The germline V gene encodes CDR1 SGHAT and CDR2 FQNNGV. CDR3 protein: CASSTQTNTGELFF. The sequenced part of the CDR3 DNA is TGTGCCAGCAGCACCCAGACAAACACCGGGGAG.

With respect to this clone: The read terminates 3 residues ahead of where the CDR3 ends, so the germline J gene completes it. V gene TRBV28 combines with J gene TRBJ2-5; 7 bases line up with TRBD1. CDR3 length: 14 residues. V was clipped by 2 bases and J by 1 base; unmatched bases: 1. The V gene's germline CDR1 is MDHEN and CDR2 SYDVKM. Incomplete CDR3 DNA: TGTGCCAGCAGTTTAGGGACAGTCCAAGAGACC. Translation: CASSLGTVQET. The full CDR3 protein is CASSLGTVQETQYF.

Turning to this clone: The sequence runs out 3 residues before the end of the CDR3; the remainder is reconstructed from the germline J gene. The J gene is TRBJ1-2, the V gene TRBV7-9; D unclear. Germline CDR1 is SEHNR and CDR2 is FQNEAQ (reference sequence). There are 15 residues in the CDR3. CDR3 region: CASRHAWTGINDYTF. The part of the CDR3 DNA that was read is TGTGCCAGCAGACATGCGTGGACGGGGATCAATGAC. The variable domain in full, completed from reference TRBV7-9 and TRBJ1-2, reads DTGVSQNPRHKITKRGQNVTFRCDPISEHNRLYWYRQTLGQGPEFLTYFQNEAQLEKSRLLSDRFSAERPKGSFSTLEIQRTEQGDSAMYLCASRHAWTGINDYTFGSGTRLTVV.

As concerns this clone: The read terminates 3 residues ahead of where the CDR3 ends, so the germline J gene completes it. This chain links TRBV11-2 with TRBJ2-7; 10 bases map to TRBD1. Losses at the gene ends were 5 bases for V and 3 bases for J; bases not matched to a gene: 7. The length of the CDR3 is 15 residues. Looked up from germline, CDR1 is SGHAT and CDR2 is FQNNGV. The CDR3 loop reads CASSPRDRGNYEQYF. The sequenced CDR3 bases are TGTGCCAGCAGCCCGCGGGACAGGGGCAACTACGAG.

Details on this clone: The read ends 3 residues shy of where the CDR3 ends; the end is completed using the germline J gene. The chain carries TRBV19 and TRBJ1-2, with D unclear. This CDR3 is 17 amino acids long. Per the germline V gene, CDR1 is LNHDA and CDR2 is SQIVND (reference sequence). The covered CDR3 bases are TGTGCCAGTAGTATAGATTTTTCCGCGGCCTATTACAATGAC. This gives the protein CASSIDFSAAYYND. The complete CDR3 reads CASSIDFSAAYYNDYTF.

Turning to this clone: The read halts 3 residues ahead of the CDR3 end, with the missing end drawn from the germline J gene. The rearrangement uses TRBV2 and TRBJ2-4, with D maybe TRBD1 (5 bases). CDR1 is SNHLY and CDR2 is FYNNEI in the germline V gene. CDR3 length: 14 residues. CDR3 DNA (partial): TGTGCCAGCAGTGGCAGCAGGGCGAGGCAGCCT. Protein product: CASSGSRARQP. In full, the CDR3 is CASSGSRARQPQYF.

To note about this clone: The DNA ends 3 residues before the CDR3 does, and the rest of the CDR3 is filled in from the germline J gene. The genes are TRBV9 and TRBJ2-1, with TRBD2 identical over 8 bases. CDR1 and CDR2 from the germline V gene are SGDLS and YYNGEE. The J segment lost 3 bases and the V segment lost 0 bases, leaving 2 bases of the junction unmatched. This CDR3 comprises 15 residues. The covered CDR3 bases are TGTGCCAGCAGCGTAGGAGCGGGGGTCTACAATGAG. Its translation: CASSVGAGVYNE. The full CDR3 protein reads CASSVGAGVYNEQFF.

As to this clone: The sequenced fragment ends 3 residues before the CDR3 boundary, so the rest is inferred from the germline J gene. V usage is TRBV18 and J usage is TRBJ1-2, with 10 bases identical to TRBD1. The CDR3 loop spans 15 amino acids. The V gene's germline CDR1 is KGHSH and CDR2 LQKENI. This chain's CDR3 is CASSLGQGTTDTYTF. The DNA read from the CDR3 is TGTGCCAGCTCACTGGGACAGGGGACCACAGATACC.

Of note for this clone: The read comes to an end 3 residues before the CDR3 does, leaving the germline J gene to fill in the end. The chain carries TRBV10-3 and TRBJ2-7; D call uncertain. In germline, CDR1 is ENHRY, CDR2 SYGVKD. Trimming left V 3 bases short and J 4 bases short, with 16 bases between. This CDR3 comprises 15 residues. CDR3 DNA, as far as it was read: TGTGCCATCAGTGATCCCGATGACATGCCATACGAG. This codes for CAISDPDDMPYE. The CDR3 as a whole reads CAISDPDDMPYEQYF.

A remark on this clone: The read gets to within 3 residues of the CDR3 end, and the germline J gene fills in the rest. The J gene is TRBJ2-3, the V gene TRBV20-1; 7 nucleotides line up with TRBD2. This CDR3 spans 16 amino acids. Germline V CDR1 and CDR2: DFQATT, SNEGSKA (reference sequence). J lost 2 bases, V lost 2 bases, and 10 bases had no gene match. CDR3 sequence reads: CSARSQEERDTDTQYF. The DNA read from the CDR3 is TGCAGTGCTAGAAGTCAAGAGGAGCGGGACACAGATACG.

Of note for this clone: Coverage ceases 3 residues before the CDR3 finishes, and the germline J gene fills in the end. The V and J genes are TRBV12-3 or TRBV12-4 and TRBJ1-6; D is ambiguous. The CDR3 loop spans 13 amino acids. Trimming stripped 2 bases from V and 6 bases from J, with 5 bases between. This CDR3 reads CASSLRSNSPLHF. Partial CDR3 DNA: TGTGCCAGCAGTTTAAGGTCTAATTCACCC.

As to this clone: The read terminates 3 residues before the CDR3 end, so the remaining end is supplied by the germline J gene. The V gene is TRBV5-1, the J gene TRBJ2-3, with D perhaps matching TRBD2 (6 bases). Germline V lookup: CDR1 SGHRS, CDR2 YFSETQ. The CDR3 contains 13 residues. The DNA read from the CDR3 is TGCGCCAGCAGTGGAGGGCCCCAAGAGACG. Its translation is CASSGGPQET. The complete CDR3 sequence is CASSGGPQETQYF. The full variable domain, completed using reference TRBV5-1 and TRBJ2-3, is KAGVTQTPRYLIKTRGQQVTLSCSPISGHRSVSWYQQTPGQGLQFLFEYFSETQRNKGNFPGRFSGRQFSNSRSEMNVSTLELGDSALYLCASSGGPQETQYFGPGTRLTVL.

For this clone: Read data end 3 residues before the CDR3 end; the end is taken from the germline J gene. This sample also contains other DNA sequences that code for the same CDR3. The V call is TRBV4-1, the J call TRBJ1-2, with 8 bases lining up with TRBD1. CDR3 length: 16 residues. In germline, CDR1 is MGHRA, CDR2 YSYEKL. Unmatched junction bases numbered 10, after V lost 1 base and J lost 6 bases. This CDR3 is CASSQGGQAPWDGYTF. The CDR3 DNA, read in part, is TGCGCCAGCAGCCAAGGGGGACAGGCGCCGTGGGATGGC.

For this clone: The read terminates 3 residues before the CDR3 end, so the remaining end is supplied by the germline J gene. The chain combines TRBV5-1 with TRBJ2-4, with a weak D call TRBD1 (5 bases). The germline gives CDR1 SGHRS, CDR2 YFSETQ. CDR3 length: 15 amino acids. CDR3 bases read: TGCGCCAGCAGCTTACCAGGGATCCCTAACTATGGT. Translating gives CASSLPGIPNYG. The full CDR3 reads CASSLPGIPNYGQYF.

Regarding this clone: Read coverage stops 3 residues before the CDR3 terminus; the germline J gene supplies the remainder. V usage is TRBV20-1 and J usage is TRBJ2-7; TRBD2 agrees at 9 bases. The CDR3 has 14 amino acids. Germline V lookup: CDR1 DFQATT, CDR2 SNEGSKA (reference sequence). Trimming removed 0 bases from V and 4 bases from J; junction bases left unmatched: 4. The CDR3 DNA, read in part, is TGCAGTGCTAGAGATACTAGCGGGCAATACGAG. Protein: CSARDTSGQYE. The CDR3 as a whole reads CSARDTSGQYEQYF.